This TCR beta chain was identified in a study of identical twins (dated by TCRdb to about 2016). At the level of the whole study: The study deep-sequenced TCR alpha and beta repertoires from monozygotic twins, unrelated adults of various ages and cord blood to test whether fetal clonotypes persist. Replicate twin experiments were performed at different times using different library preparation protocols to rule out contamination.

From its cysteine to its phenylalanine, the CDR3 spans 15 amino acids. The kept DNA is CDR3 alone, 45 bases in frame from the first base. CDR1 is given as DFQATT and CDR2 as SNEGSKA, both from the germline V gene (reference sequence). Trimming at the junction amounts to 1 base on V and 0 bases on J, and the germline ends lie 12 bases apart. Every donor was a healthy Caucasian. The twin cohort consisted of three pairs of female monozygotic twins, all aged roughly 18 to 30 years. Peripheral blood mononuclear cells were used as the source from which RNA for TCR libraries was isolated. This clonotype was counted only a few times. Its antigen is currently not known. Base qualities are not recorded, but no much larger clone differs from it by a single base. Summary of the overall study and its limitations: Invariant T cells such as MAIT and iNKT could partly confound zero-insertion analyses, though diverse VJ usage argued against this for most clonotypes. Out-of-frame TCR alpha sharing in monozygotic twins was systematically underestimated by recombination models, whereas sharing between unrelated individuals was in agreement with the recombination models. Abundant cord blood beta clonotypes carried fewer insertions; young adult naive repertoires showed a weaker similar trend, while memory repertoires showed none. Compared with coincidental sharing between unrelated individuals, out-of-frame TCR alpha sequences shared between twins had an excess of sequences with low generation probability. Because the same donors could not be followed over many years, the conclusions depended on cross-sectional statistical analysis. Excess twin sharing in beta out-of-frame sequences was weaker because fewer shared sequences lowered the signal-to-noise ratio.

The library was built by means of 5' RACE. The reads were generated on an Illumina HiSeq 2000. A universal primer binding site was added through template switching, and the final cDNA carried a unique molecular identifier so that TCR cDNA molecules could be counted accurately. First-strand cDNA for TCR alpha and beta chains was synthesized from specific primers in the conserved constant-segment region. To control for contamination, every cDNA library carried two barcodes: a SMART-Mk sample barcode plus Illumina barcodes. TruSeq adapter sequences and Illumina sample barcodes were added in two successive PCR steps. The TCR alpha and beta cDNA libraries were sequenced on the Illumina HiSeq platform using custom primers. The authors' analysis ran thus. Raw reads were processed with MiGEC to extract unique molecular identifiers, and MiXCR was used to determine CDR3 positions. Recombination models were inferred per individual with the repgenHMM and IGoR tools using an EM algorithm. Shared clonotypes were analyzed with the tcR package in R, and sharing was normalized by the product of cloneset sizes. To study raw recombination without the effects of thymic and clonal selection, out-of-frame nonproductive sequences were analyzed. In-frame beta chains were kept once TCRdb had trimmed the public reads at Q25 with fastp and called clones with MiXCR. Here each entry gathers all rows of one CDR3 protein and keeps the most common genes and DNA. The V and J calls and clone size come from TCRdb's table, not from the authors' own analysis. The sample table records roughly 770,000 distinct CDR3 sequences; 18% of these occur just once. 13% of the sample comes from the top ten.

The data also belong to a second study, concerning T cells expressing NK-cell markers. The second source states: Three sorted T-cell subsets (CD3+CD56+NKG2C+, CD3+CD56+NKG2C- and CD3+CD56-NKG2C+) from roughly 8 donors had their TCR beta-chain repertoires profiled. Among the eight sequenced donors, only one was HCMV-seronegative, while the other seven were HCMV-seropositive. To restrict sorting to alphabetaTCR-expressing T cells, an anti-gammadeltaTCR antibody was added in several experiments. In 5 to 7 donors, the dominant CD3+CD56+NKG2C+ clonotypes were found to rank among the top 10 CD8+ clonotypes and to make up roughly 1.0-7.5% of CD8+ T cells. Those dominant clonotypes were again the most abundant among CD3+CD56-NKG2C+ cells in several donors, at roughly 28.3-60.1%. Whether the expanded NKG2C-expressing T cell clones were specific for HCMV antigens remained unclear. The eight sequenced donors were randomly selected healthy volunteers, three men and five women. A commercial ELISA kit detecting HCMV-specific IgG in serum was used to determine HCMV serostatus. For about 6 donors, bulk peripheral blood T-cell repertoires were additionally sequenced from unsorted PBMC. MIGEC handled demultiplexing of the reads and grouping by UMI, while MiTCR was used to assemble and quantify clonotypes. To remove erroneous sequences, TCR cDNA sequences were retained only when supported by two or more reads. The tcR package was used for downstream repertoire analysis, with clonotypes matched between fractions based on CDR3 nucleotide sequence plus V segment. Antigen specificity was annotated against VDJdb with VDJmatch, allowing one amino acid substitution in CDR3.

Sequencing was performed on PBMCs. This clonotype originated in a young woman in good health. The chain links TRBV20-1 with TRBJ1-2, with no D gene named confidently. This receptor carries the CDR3 CSARGAQIANYGYTF. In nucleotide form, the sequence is TGCAGTGCTAGAGGGGCTCAGATAGCTAACTATGGCTACACCTTC.